This is a list of T cell receptor beta chains from one sample in a study of T cell responses to AZD1222 COVID-19 vaccine. TCRdb's copy holds only in-frame clones and misses some; the assay was immunoSEQ multiplex PCR. This table has roughly 150,000 clones, about 93% appearing once. The specimen was peripheral blood, collected on day 0 of AZD1222 vaccination. Source of these receptors: an adult in good health. CDR3s include the opening cysteine and the closing phenylalanine or tryptophan. The order of the fields is V gene, J gene, CDR3 protein.

V: TRBV10-3
J: TRBJ1-2
CDR3: CAISDLGGGFYGYTF

V: TRBV29-1
J: TRBJ2-7
CDR3: CSVSDGTSYEQYF

V: TRBV9
J: TRBJ2-7
CDR3: CASSVTSGSSTVHEQYF

V: TRBV9
J: TRBJ2-1
CDR3: CASSVGLDGDRYNEQFF

V: TRBV21-1
J: TRBJ1-2
CDR3: CASSQNQGALVRYTF

V: TRBV6-5
J: TRBJ2-7
CDR3: CASPRQGGSYEQYF

V: TRBV6-5
J: TRBJ2-3
CDR3: CASRSTSDTQYF

V: TRBV7-2
J: TRBJ2-7
CDR3: CASSLIVGGHEQYF

V: TRBV2
J: TRBJ2-3
CDR3: CAEAGAGTDTQYF

V: TRBV9
J: TRBJ1-6
CDR3: CASSRGTGGSSPLHF

V: TRBV9
J: TRBJ1-6
CDR3: CASSAGRSHNSPLHF

V: TRBV5-8
J: TRBJ2-5
CDR3: CASSLGLGGVEQETQYF

V: TRBV7-8
J: TRBJ1-4
CDR3: CASSLLGAGRREKLFF

V: TRBV10-3
J: TRBJ1-3
CDR3: CAIRGEGRGNTIYF

V: TRBV5-1
J: TRBJ1-1
CDR3: CASSLAGGINTEAFF

V: TRBV7-6
J: TRBJ1-6
CDR3: CASSFRGAGSPLHF

V: TRBV27
J: TRBJ1-4
CDR3: CASRRGPWEKLFF

V: TRBV7-7
J: TRBJ2-3
CDR3: CASSLTGTRTLTDTQYF

V: TRBV7-8
J: TRBJ1-2
CDR3: CASSLDRTVYGYTF

V: TRBV12-3/TRBV12-4
J: TRBJ1-1
CDR3: CASTPGNTEAFF

V: TRBV3-1/TRBV3-2
J: TRBJ2-3
CDR3: CASSQVDSATDAQYF

V: TRBV9
J: TRBJ1-2
CDR3: CASSANRGYSYGYTF

V: TRBV11-2
J: TRBJ2-5
CDR3: CASSLSGLAGKETQYF

V: TRBV11-3
J: TRBJ2-1
CDR3: CASSLDWAGGYYNEQFF

V: TRBV5-1
J: TRBJ1-5
CDR3: CASSLVGTPNQPQHF

V: TRBV27
J: TRBJ1-5
CDR3: CASSLSPTGGNQPQHF

V: TRBV12-5
J: TRBJ1-1
CDR3: CASGLVTGAGVNTEAFF

V: TRBV21-1
J: TRBJ2-7
CDR3: CASSNPGTSGIHEQYF

V: TRBV2
J: TRBJ2-7
CDR3: CASILSGSGYEQYF

V: TRBV3-1/TRBV3-2
J: TRBJ2-1
CDR3: CASSQDPDRGEQFF

V: TRBV11-2
J: TRBJ1-1
CDR3: CASSFLQGATEAFF

V: TRBV5-1
J: TRBJ1-1
CDR3: CASSLLGSMNTEAFF

V: TRBV5-1
J: TRBJ1-1
CDR3: CASSYQDNTEAFF

V: TRBV7-9
J: TRBJ2-1
CDR3: CASSFWNNEQFF

V: TRBV7-9
J: TRBJ1-4
CDR3: CASRVRLEEKLFF

V: TRBV6-5
J: TRBJ2-7
CDR3: CASSYNRGPTYEQYF

V: TRBV3-1/TRBV3-2
J: TRBJ2-5
CDR3: CASSQGQGVGETQYF

V: TRBV5-5
J: TRBJ1-2
CDR3: CASSLNPIGGLNGYTF